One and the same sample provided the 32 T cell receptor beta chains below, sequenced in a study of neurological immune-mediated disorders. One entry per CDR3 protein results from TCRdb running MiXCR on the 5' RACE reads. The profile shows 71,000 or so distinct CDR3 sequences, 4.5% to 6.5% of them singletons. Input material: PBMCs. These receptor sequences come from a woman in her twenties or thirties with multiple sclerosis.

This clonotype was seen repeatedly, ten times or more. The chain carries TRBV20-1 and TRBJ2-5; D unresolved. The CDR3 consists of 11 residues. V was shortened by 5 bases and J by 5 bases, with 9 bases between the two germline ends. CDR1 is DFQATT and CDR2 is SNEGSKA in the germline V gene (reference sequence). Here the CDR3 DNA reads TGCAGTGCTTTCGATCGGGAGACCCAGTACTTC. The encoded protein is CSAFDRETQYF.

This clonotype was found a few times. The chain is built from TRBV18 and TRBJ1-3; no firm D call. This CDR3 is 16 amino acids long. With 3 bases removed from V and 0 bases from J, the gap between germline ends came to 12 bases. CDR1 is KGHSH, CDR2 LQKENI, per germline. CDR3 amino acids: CASSPDGLGSGNTIYF. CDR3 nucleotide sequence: TGTGCCAGCTCACCGGACGGCCTCGGCTCTGGAAACACCATATATTTT.

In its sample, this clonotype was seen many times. The CDR3 region is CASSPRMFELNTEAFF. In DNA form, the CDR3 reads TGTGCCAGCAGCCCCCGGATGTTTGAGTTGAACACTGAAGCTTTCTTT. V is TRBV5-6 and J is TRBJ1-1; no definite D call. The CDR3 length is 16 residues. Germline-derived CDR1 and CDR2 are SGHDT and YYEEEE. Trimming removed 4 bases from V and 0 bases from J, with 16 bases in between.

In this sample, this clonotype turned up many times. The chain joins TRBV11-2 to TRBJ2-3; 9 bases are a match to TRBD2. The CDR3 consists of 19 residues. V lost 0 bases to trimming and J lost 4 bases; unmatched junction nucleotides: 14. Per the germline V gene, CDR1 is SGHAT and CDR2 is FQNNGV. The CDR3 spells CASSLDPLVASGASDTQYF. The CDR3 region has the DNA TGTGCCAGCAGCTTAGATCCGTTGGTGGCTAGCGGGGCATCAGATACGCAGTATTTT.

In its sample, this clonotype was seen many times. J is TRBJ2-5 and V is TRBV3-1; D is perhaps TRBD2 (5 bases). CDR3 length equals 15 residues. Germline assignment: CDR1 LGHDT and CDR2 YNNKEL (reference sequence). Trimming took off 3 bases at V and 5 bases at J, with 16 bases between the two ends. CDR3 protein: CASSHPGGKRETQYF. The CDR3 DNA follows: TGTGCCAGCAGCCACCCAGGAGGAAAGAGGGAGACCCAGTACTTC.

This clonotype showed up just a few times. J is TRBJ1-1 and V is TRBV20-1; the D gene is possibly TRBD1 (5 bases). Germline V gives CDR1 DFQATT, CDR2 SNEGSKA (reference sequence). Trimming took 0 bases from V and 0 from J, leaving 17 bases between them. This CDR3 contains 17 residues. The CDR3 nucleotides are TGCAGTGCTAGAGAGGCAGGGTCCGGGCTATTGAACACTGAAGCTTTCTTT. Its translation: CSAREAGSGLLNTEAFF.

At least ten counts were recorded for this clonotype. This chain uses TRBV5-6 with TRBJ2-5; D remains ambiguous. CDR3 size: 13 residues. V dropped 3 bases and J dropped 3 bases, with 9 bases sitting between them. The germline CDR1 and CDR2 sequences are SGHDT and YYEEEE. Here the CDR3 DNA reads TGTGCCAGCAGCTGGGTAGTGAAAGAGACCCAGTACTTC. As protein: CASSWVVKETQYF. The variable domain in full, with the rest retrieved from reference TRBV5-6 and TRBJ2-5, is DAGVTQSPTHLIKTRGQQVTLRCSPKSGHDTVSWYQQALGQGPQFIFQYYEEEERQRGNFPDRFSGHQFPNYSSELNVNALLLGDSALYLCASSWVVKETQYFGPGTRLLVL.

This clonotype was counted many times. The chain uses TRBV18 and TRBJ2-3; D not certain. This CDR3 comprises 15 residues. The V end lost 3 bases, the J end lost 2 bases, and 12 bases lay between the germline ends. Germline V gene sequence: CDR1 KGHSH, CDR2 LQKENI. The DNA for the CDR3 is TGTGCCAGCTCACCTCCTACTGGGAACACAGATACGCAGTATTTT. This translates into CASSPPTGNTDTQYF.

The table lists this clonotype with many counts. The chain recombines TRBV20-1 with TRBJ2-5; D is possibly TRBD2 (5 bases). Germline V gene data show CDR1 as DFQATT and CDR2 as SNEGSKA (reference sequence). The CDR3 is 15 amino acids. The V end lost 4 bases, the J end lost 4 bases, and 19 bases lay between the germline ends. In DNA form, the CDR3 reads TGCAGTGCTAAACCCCTCCGGACTGCTGGAGAGACCCAGTACTTC. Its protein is CSAKPLRTAGETQYF.

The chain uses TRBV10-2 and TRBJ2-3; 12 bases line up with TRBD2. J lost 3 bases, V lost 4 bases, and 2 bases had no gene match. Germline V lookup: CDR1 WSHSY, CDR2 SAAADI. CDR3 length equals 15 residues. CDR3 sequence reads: CASSGGLAGTDTQYF. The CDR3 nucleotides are TGCGCCAGCAGTGGAGGACTAGCGGGGACAGATACGCAGTATTTT.

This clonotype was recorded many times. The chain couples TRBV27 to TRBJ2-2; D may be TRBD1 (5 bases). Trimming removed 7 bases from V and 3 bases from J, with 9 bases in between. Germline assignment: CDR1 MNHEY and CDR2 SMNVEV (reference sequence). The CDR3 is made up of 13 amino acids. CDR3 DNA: TGTGCCAGCACTGACAGATACACCGGGGAGCTGTTTTTT. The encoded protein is CASTDRYTGELFF.

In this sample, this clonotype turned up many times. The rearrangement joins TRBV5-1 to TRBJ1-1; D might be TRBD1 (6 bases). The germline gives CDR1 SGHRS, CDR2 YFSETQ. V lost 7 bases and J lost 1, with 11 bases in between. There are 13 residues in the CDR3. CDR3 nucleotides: TGCGCCAGCCGTGAACAGGGGAACACTGAAGCTTTCTTT. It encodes CASREQGNTEAFF.

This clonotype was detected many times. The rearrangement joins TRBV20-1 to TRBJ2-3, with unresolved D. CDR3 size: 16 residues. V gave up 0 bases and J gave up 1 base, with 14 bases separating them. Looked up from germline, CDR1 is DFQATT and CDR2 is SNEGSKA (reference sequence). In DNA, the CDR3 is TGCAGTGCTAGAGATGGCTTCTCAGTTGGCACAGATACGCAGTATTTT. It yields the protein CSARDGFSVGTDTQYF.

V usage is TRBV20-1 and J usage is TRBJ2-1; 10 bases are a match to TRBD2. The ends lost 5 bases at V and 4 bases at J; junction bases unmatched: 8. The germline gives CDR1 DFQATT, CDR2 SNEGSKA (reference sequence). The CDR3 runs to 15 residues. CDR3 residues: CSAVKRGGLYNEQFF. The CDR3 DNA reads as TGCAGTGCTGTCAAGCGGGGGGGCCTTTACAATGAGCAGTTCTTC.

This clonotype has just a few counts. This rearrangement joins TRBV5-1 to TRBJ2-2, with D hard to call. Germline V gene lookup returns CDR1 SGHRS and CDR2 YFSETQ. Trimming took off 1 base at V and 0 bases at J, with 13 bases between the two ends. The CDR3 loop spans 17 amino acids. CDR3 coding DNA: TGCGCCAGCAGCTTGTCTACACACCAACCGAACACCGGGGAGCTGTTTTTT. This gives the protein CASSLSTHQPNTGELFF.

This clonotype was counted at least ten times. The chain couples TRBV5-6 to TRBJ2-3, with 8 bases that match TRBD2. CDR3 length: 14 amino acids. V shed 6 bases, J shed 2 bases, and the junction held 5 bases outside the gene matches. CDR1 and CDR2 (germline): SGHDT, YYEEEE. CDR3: CASTPGGPTDTQYF. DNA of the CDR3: TGTGCCAGCACCCCGGGGGGGCCCACAGATACGCAGTATTTT.

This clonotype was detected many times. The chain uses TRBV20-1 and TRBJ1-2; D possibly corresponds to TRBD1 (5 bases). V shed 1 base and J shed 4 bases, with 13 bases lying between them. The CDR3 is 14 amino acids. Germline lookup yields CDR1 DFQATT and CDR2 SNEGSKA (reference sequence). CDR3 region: CSARVGGQGYGYTF. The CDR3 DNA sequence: TGCAGTGCTAGAGTTGGTGGGCAGGGCTATGGCTACACCTTC.

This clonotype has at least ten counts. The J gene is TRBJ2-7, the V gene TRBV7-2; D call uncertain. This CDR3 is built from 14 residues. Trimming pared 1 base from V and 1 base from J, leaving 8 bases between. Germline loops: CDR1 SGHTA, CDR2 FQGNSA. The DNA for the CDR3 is TGTGCCAGCAGCTTAGACTTGAATTCCTACGAGCAGTACTTC. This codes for CASSLDLNSYEQYF.

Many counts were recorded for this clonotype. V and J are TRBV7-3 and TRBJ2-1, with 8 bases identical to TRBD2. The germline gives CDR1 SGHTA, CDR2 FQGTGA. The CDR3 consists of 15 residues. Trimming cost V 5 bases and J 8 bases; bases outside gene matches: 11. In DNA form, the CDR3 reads TGTGCCAGCAGCCCCTCTCGGGGGGGCCAAGATGAGCAGTTCTTC. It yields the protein CASSPSRGGQDEQFF.

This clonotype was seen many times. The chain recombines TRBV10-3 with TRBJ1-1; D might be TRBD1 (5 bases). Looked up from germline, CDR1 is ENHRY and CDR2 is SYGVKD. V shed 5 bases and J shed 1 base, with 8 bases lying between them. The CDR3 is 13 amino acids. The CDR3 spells CAISSQGNTEAFF. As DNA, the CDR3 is TGTGCCATCAGTTCCCAGGGGAACACTGAAGCTTTCTTT.

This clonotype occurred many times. The CDR3 sequence: CASKPSTGGDEQFF. Here the CDR3 DNA reads TGCGCCAGCAAGCCGAGTACAGGGGGCGATGAGCAGTTCTTC. The chain recombines TRBV5-1 with TRBJ2-1; 9 bases are a match to TRBD1. Unmatched junction bases numbered 9, after V lost 6 bases and J lost 8 bases. The CDR3 covers 14 residues. The germline V gene has CDR1 SGHRS and CDR2 YFSETQ.

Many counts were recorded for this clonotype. CDR3 bases: TGTGCCAGCAGCTCTTCTAGCGCGCGCACAGATACGCAGTATTTT. Amino acids: CASSSSSARTDTQYF. The gene calls are TRBV7-9 and TRBJ2-3; a possible D gene is TRBD2 (6 bases). This CDR3 spans 15 amino acids. CDR1 is SEHNR and CDR2 is FQNEAQ in the germline V gene (reference sequence). With 4 bases removed from V and 1 base from J, the gap between germline ends came to 12 bases.

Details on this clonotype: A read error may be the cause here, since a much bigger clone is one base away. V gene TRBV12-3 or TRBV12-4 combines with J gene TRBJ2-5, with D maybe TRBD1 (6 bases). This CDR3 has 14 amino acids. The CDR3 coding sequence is TGTGCCAGCAGTTTAAGTGGGGGCCAAGAGAACCAGTACTTC. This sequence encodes CASSLSGGQENQYF.

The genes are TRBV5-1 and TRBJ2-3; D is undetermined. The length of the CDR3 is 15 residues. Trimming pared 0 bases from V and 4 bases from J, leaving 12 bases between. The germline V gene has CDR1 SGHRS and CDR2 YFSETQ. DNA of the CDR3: TGCGCCAGCAGCTTGGCCCCTGGGATCGCAGATACGCAGTATTTT. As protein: CASSLAPGIADTQYF.

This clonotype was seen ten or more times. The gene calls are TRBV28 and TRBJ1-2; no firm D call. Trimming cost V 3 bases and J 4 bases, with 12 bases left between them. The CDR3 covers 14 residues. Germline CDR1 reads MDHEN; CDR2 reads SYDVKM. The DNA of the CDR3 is TGTGCCAGCAGTTTGCGAGACAACCTCTATGGCTACACCTTC. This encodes CASSLRDNLYGYTF.

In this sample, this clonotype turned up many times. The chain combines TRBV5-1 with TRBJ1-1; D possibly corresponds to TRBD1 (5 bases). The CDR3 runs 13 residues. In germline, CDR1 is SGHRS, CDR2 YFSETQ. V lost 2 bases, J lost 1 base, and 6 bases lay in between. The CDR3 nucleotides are TGCGCCAGCAGCTTTACAGGGAACACTGAAGCTTTCTTT. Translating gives CASSFTGNTEAFF.

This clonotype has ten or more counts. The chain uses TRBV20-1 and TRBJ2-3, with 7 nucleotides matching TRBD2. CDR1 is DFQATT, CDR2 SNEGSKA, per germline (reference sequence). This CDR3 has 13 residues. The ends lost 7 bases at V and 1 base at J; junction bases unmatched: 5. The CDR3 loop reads CSVVGGGTDTQYF. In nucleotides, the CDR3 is TGCAGTGTGGTTGGGGGGGGCACAGATACGCAGTATTTT.

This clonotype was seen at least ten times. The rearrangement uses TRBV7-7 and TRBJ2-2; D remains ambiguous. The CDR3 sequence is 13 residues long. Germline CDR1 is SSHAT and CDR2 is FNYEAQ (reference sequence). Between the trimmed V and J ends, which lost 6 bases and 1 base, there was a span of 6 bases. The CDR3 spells CASSSVNTGELFF. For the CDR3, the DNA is TGTGCCAGCAGTTCCGTGAACACCGGGGAGCTGTTTTTT.

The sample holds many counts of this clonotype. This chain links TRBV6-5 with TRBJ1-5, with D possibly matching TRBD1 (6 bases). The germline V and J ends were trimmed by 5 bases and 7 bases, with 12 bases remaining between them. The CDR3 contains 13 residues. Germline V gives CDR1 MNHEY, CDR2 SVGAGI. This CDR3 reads CASSKLQGQPQHF. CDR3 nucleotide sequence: TGTGCCAGCAGTAAGCTACAGGGCCAGCCCCAGCATTTT.

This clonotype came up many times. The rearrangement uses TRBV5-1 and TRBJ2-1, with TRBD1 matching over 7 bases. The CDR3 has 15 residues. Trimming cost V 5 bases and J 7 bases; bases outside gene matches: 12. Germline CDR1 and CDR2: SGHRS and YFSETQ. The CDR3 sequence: CASRNPGTALNEQFF. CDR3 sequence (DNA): TGCGCCAGCAGAAATCCCGGGACAGCCTTAAATGAGCAGTTCTTC.

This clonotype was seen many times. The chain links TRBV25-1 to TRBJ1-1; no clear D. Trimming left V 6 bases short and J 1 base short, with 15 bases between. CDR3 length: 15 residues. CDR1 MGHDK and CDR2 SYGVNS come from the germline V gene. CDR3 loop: CASRNPGLANTEAFF. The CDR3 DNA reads TGTGCCAGCAGGAACCCGGGTCTGGCGAACACTGAAGCTTTCTTT.

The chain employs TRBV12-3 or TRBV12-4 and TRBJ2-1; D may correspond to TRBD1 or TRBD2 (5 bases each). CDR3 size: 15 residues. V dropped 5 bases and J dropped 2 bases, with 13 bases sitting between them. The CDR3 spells CASSVGRATYNEQFF. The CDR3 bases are TGTGCCAGCAGTGTGGGGCGGGCCACCTACAATGAGCAGTTCTTC.